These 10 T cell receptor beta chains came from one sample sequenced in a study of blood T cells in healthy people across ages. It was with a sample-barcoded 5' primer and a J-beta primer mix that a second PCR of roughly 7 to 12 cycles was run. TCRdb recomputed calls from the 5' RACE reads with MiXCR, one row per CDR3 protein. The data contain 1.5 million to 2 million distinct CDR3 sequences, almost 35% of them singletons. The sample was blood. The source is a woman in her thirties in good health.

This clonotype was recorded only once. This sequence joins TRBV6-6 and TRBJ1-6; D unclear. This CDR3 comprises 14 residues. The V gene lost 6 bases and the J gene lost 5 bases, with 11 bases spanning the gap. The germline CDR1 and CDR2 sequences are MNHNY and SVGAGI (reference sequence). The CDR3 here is CASRDRRDNSPLHF. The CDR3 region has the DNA TGTGCCAGCAGAGATCGACGGGATAATTCACCCCTCCACTTT.

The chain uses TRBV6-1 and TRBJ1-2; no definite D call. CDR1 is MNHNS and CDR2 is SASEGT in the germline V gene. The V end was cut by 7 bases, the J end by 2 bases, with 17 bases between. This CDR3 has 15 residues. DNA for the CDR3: TGTGCCAGCACCTCCGAAATAACAGCGAACTATGGCTACACCTTC. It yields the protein CASTSEITANYGYTF.

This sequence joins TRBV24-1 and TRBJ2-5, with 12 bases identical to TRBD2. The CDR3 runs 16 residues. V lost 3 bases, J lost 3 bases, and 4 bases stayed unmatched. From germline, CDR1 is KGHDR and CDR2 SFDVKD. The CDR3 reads CATSDRLAGVKETQYF. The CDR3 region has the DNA TGTGCCACCAGTGATCGACTAGCGGGAGTTAAAGAGACCCAGTACTTC.

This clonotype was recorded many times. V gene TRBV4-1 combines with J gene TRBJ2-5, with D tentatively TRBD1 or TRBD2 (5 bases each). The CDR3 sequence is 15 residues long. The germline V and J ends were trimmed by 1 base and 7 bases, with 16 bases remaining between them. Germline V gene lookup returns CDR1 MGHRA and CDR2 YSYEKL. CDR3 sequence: CASSQVDGTAGTQYF. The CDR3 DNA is TGCGCCAGCAGCCAAGTCGACGGGACCGCGGGGACCCAGTACTTC.

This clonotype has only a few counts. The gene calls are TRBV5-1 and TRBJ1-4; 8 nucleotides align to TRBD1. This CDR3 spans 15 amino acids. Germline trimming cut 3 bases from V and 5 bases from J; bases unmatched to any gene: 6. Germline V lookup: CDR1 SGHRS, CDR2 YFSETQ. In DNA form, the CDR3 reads TGCGCCAGCAGCTCGGGGACAGGACCGAATGAAAAACTGTTTTTT. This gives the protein CASSSGTGPNEKLFF. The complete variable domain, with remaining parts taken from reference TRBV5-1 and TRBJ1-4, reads KAGVTQTPRYLIKTRGQQVTLSCSPISGHRSVSWYQQTPGQGLQFLFEYFSETQRNKGNFPGRFSGRQFSNSRSEMNVSTLELGDSALYLCASSSGTGPNEKLFFGSGTQLSVL.

The CDR3 nucleotides read TGTGCCAGCAGCCAAGTCACGGGGATCGCCGGGGAGCTGTTTTTT. This gives the protein CASSQVTGIAGELFF. The rearrangement links TRBV3-1 to TRBJ2-2, with a tentative D call TRBD2 (5 bases). V was trimmed by 1 base and J by 6 bases, leaving 12 bases between them. The CDR3 runs 15 residues. Germline V gene sequence: CDR1 LGHDT, CDR2 YNNKEL (reference sequence).

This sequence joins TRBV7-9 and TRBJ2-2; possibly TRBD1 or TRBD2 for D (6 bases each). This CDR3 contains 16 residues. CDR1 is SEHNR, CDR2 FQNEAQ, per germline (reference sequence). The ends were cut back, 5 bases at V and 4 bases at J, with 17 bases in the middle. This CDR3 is CASSPVGGGSTGELFF. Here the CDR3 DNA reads TGTGCCAGCAGCCCGGTCGGAGGGGGTAGCACCGGGGAGCTGTTTTTT.

The CDR3 DNA reads as TGCAGTGCTAGAGACGACACTAGCTATACTACCCCCTACAATGAGCAGTTCTTC. Its translation is CSARDDTSYTTPYNEQFF. The rearrangement links TRBV20-1 to TRBJ2-1; weak D call: TRBD2 (6 bases). This CDR3 region has 18 residues. Germline V lookup: CDR1 DFQATT, CDR2 SNEGSKA (reference sequence). V lost 0 bases, J lost 2 bases, and 20 bases lay in between.

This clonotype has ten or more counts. The chain's CDR3 is CASSLGLAKGEQYF. CDR3 nucleotide sequence: TGTGCCAGCAGCCTCGGACTAGCAAAGGGCGAGCAGTACTTC. The J gene is TRBJ2-7, the V gene TRBV12-3 or TRBV12-4; TRBD2 matches 8 bases. The length of the CDR3 is 14 residues. Trimming cost V 6 bases and J 6 bases; bases outside gene matches: 10.

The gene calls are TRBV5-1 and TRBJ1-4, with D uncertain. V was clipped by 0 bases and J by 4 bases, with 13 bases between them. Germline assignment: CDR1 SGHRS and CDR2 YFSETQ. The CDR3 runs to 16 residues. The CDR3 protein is CASSLGIGQINEKLFF. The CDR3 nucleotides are TGCGCCAGCAGCTTGGGAATTGGGCAGATTAATGAAAAACTGTTTTTT.